Below are 21 T cell receptor beta chains sequenced from a single sample in a study of blood T cell repertoires in COVID-19. Repertoires were generated with immunoSEQ multiplex PCR, while TCRdb's copy carries only in-frame clones and drops some. The sample shows some 250,000 clones, 82% of them seen only once. Sequenced sample: peripheral blood. All receptors derive from a woman aged 18-35 years with acute or convalescent COVID-19.

The chain links TRBV19 to TRBJ2-1; 7 nucleotides match TRBD2. The V gene's germline CDR1 is LNHDA and CDR2 SQIVND (reference sequence). V shed 6 bases, J shed 2 bases, and the junction held 7 bases outside the gene matches. This CDR3 is built from 15 residues. The DNA of the CDR3 is TGTGCCAGTAGGAGCGCGGGAGCAACCTACAATGAGCAGTTCTTC. Its translation: CASRSAGATYNEQFF.

This clone was recorded once. This rearrangement joins TRBV19 to TRBJ2-5; 9 bases are shared with TRBD2. The J segment lost 9 bases and the V segment lost 1 base, leaving 15 bases of the junction unmatched. The CDR3 sequence is 17 residues long. CDR1 LNHDA and CDR2 SQIVND come from the germline V gene (reference sequence). In DNA, the CDR3 is TGTGCCAGTAGTATAGGTCCAGGGACTAGCCCCACACGGGCCCAGTACTTC. This gives the protein CASSIGPGTSPTRAQYF.

In nucleotides, the CDR3 is TGTGCCAGCTCAGGACAGGGCCCTCTAAACATTCAGTACTTC. It codes for CASSGQGPLNIQYF. The chain combines TRBV6-5 with TRBJ2-4, with 8 bases fitting TRBD1. Germline V gene data show CDR1 as MNHEY and CDR2 as SVGAGI. V was clipped by 8 bases and J by 6 bases; unmatched bases: 9. The CDR3 runs 14 residues.

This sequence joins TRBV5-1 and TRBJ1-5, with D maybe TRBD1 (5 bases). With 0 bases removed from V and 0 bases from J, the gap between germline ends came to 13 bases. CDR3 length equals 17 residues. Germline V gene data show CDR1 as SGHRS and CDR2 as YFSETQ. The CDR3 is CASSLEERQYSNQPQHF. The CDR3 DNA follows: TGCGCCAGCAGCTTGGAGGAAAGACAGTATAGCAATCAGCCCCAGCATTTT.

The V call is TRBV28, the J call TRBJ2-1, with TRBD2 matching over 7 bases. The CDR3 loop spans 15 amino acids. Germline values: CDR1 MDHEN, CDR2 SYDVKM. V was pared by 8 bases and J by 7 bases, with 14 bases of the junction left unmatched. The CDR3, as DNA: TGTGCCAGCTCCCCGGCGCGGGAGAGGAATAATGAGCAGTTCTTC. Translation: CASSPARERNNEQFF.

This clone appeared a single time. The chain is built from TRBV27 and TRBJ2-3; 12 nucleotides align to TRBD2. The ends lost 4 bases at V and 3 bases at J; junction bases unmatched: 11. Germline values: CDR1 MNHEY, CDR2 SMNVEV (reference sequence). The length of the CDR3 is 18 residues. The CDR3 region has the DNA TGTGCCAGCAGTTCCCTAGGAAGGCTAGCGGGAGGGACAGATACGCAGTATTTT. Translation: CASSSLGRLAGGTDTQYF.

The chain combines TRBV5-1 with TRBJ2-7, with a tentative D call TRBD2 (5 bases). Germline assignment: CDR1 SGHRS and CDR2 YFSETQ. V lost 6 bases, J lost 3 bases, and 16 bases lay in between. CDR3 size: 14 residues. For the CDR3, the DNA is TGCGCCAGCATGCCACACCTGGGGAGCTACGAGCAGTACTTC. It is translated as CASMPHLGSYEQYF. Complete variable domain (other parts from reference TRBV5-1 and TRBJ2-7): KAGVTQTPRYLIKTRGQQVTLSCSPISGHRSVSWYQQTPGQGLQFLFEYFSETQRNKGNFPGRFSGRQFSNSRSEMNVSTLELGDSALYLCASMPHLGSYEQYFGPGTRLTVT.

This chain uses TRBV18 with TRBJ1-5; tentative D call: TRBD1 (5 bases). This CDR3 has 13 residues. The V and J ends lost 4 bases and 5 bases respectively, with 9 bases between them. The germline gives CDR1 KGHSH, CDR2 LQKENI. The CDR3 reads CASSHKTDQPQHF. The CDR3 DNA reads as TGTGCCAGCTCACACAAGACAGATCAGCCCCAGCATTTT.

To note about this clone: At the DNA level, this CDR3 is encoded by other sequences in the same sample as well. This chain links TRBV28 with TRBJ1-4; a weak D match, TRBD1 (5 bases). In germline, CDR1 is MDHEN, CDR2 SYDVKM. Trimming left V 3 bases short and J 3 bases short, with 8 bases between. The CDR3 has 14 amino acids. CDR3 protein: CASSLGQANEKLFF. DNA of the CDR3: TGTGCCAGCAGTTTGGGGCAGGCTAATGAAAAACTGTTTTTT.

This sequence joins TRBV10-3 and TRBJ1-1; D gene unclear. Germline V gives CDR1 ENHRY, CDR2 SYGVKD. The CDR3 is 17 amino acids. Trimming cost V 2 bases and J 4 bases, with 20 bases left between them. The CDR3 DNA follows: TGTGCCATCAGTGAGCTCCTCCTTGATGGTCCCGGCACTGAAGCTTTCTTT. It specifies CAISELLLDGPGTEAFF.

This rearrangement joins TRBV2 to TRBJ1-6; D gene ambiguous. The CDR3 consists of 16 residues. The V end lost 1 base, the J end lost 0 bases, and 7 bases lay between the germline ends. From germline, CDR1 is SNHLY and CDR2 FYNNEI. The CDR3 region has the DNA TGTGCCAGCAGTGAAGACGGGAGCTCCTATAATTCACCCCTCCACTTT. Translated: CASSEDGSSYNSPLHF.

This clone is a singleton in its sample. The V call is TRBV5-1, the J call TRBJ1-5, with D unresolved. CDR1 and CDR2 from the germline V gene are SGHRS and YFSETQ. V was shortened by 5 bases and J by 0 bases, with 6 bases between the two germline ends. The CDR3 runs 13 residues. The CDR3 nucleotides read TGCGCCAGCAGGCGGGATAGCAATCAGCCCCAGCATTTT. It yields the protein CASRRDSNQPQHF.

This chain links TRBV27 with TRBJ1-1; possibly TRBD1 for D (6 bases). The CDR3 sequence is 14 residues long. Per germline, CDR1 MNHEY and CDR2 SMNVEV (reference sequence). The V gene lost 6 bases and the J gene lost 1 base, with 12 bases spanning the gap. The CDR3 sequence is CASRAGVSNTEAFF. As DNA, the CDR3 is TGTGCCAGCAGGGCAGGGGTCTCGAACACTGAAGCTTTCTTT.

The chain joins TRBV12-3 or TRBV12-4 to TRBJ1-6; D call uncertain. The V and J ends lost 3 bases and 9 bases respectively, with 3 bases between them. The length of the CDR3 is 11 residues. CDR3 region: CASSFGSPLHF. As DNA, the CDR3 is TGTGCCAGCAGTTTCGGTTCACCCCTCCACTTT.

The chain carries TRBV7-2 and TRBJ2-7, with 11 bases lining up with TRBD2. Germline CDR1 and CDR2: SGHTA and FQGNSA. The CDR3 runs to 16 residues. The V segment lost 5 bases and the J segment 5 bases; nucleotides outside the gene matches: 11. The DNA for the CDR3 is TGTGCCAGCAGCGGGACTAGCGGATCCTTCGTGCACGAGCAGTACTTC. Translating it yields CASSGTSGSFVHEQYF.

A note on this clone: Other DNA sequences in this sample translate to the same CDR3. This chain uses TRBV28 with TRBJ2-7; 8 nucleotides agree with TRBD2. With 3 bases clipped from V and 2 bases from J, the junction kept 0 bases outside the gene matches. The V gene's germline CDR1 is MDHEN and CDR2 SYDVKM. The CDR3 has 13 amino acids. CDR3 DNA: TGTGCCAGCAGTTTGACTAGCGCCTACGAGCAGTACTTC. Translating gives CASSLTSAYEQYF.

V usage is TRBV29-1 and J usage is TRBJ2-7; TRBD1 agrees at 7 bases. Germline CDR1 reads SQVTM; CDR2 reads ANQGSEA. After removal of 7 bases from V and 6 bases from J, the junction contained 9 bases not matched to a gene. The CDR3 length is 12 residues. The chain's CDR3 is CSAKQGNGEQYF. CDR3 nucleotides: TGCAGCGCCAAACAGGGGAACGGCGAGCAGTACTTC.

The genes are TRBV6-1 and TRBJ1-2; 7 nucleotides align to TRBD1. J gave up 3 bases and V 3 bases, and 4 bases lay outside the gene matches. The length of the CDR3 is 14 residues. The germline V gene encodes CDR1 MNHNS and CDR2 SASEGT. CDR3 DNA: TGTGCCAGCAGTGAGTTGACAGGGCACTATGGCTACACCTTC. Translated: CASSELTGHYGYTF.

The J gene is TRBJ2-7, the V gene TRBV6-5; the D gene is possibly TRBD2 (6 bases). Germline V lookup: CDR1 MNHEY, CDR2 SVGAGI. CDR3 length: 15 residues. The V and J ends lost 4 bases and 1 base respectively, with 14 bases between them. In DNA form, the CDR3 reads TGTGCCAGCAGTTCCCGGGAGTTGGGTTCCTACGAGCAGTACTTC. This gives the protein CASSSRELGSYEQYF.

The gene calls are TRBV19 and TRBJ2-7; D not certain. V lost 3 bases and J 3 bases, leaving 12 bases between the germline ends. Germline CDR1 reads LNHDA; CDR2 reads SQIVND (reference sequence). This CDR3 contains 14 residues. The CDR3 DNA reads TGTGCCAGTAGTATTGGGCAGAGAGTCTACGAGCAGTACTTC. Translated, it gives CASSIGQRVYEQYF.

The gene calls are TRBV6-2 or TRBV6-3 and TRBJ2-7; 10 bases are shared with TRBD1. The CDR3 contains 18 residues. J was trimmed by 1 base and V by 4 bases; bases with no gene match: 13. Germline V gives CDR1 MNHEY, CDR2 SVGEGT. In nucleotides, the CDR3 is TGTGCCAGCAGTTTAGACAGGGGGCTGATGGGAAAATCCTACGAGCAGTACTTC. This encodes CASSLDRGLMGKSYEQYF.